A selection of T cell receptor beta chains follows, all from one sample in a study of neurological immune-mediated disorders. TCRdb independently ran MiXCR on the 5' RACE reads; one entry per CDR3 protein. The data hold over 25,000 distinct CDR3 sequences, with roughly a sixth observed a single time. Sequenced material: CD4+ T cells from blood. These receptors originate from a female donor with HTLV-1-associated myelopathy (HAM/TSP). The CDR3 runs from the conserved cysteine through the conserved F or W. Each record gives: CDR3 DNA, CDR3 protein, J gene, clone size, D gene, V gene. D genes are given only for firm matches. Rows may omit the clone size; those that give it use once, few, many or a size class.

CDR3nt: TGTGCCAGCAGCTTAGTTGGAACCCCACCCTACAATGAGCAGTTCTTC; CDR3aa: CASSLVGTPPYNEQFF; j_gene: TRBJ2-1; abundance: many; d_gene: .; v_gene: TRBV7-3
CDR3nt: TGTGCCACCAGTGATACGACGAGCAGTTTCTATGGCTACACCTTC; CDR3aa: CATSDTTSSFYGYTF; j_gene: TRBJ1-2; abundance: many; d_gene: .; v_gene: TRBV24-1
CDR3nt: TGCGCCAGCAGCTTGGGGGGTGTGAACACTGAAGCTTTCTTT; CDR3aa: CASSLGGVNTEAFF; j_gene: TRBJ1-1; abundance: many; d_gene: .; v_gene: TRBV5-1
CDR3nt: TGTGCCAGCAGTTCCTCTTGGGGACAGGCTTTTTCTGGGGCCAACGTCCTGACTTTC; CDR3aa: CASSSSWGQAFSGANVLTF; j_gene: TRBJ2-6; abundance: many; d_gene: TRBD1; v_gene: TRBV6-6
CDR3nt: TGTGCCAGCAGCTTGGGGGTAGCGGGGGGTCGGATGTTCACAGATACGCAGTATTTT; CDR3aa: CASSLGVAGGRMFTDTQYF; j_gene: TRBJ2-3; abundance: many; d_gene: TRBD2; v_gene: TRBV5-6
CDR3nt: TGCAGTGCTAGAGGGAAGGCGGGGACCCACTACGAGCAGTACTTC; CDR3aa: CSARGKAGTHYEQYF; j_gene: TRBJ2-7; abundance: many; d_gene: .; v_gene: TRBV20-1
CDR3nt: TGTGCCAGCAGCTTAGGTACTGATAGCACAGATACGCAGTATTTT; CDR3aa: CASSLGTDSTDTQYF; j_gene: TRBJ2-3; abundance: .; d_gene: .; v_gene: TRBV7-2
CDR3nt: TGTGCCAGCAGCCAAGGGGCAGGGGTGGCCTATGGCTACACCTTC; CDR3aa: CASSQGAGVAYGYTF; j_gene: TRBJ1-2; abundance: many; d_gene: .; v_gene: TRBV3-1
CDR3nt: TGCAGTGCTATCCACCGGGGCTATGGCTACACCTTC; CDR3aa: CSAIHRGYGYTF; j_gene: TRBJ1-2; abundance: medium-sized; d_gene: .; v_gene: TRBV20-1
CDR3nt: TGCAGCGTTGGAGGGTCGGCGACTAGCGGGAGTGGAGAGACCCAGTACTTC; CDR3aa: CSVGGSATSGSGETQYF; j_gene: TRBJ2-5; abundance: many; d_gene: TRBD2; v_gene: TRBV29-1
CDR3nt: TGTGCCAGCAGCCTTAGCGGGGGACCCTACAATGAGCAGTTCTTC; CDR3aa: CASSLSGGPYNEQFF; j_gene: TRBJ2-1; abundance: many; d_gene: TRBD2; v_gene: TRBV7-2
CDR3nt: TGTGCCAGCAGCTTGGTCGGGGACAGGGGTTACACCGGGGAGCTGTTTTTT; CDR3aa: CASSLVGDRGYTGELFF; j_gene: TRBJ2-2; abundance: many; d_gene: TRBD1; v_gene: TRBV5-6
CDR3nt: TGTGCCAGCAGCTTAGCCAGGGAGGCCTACGAGCAGTACTTC; CDR3aa: CASSLAREAYEQYF; j_gene: TRBJ2-7; abundance: many; d_gene: .; v_gene: TRBV7-2
CDR3nt: TGCGCCAGCAGCCAAGGACGACTAGCGGGAGGGGGCAATGAGCAGTTCTTC; CDR3aa: CASSQGRLAGGGNEQFF; j_gene: TRBJ2-1; abundance: many; d_gene: TRBD2; v_gene: TRBV4-1
CDR3nt: TGCAGTGCTAGAGATTCGACTAGAGGTAGCTCCTACGAGCAGTACTTC; CDR3aa: CSARDSTRGSSYEQYF; j_gene: TRBJ2-7; abundance: once; d_gene: .; v_gene: TRBV20-1
CDR3nt: TGCAGTGGATACAGGGTCTACAATGAGCAGTTCTTC; CDR3aa: CSGYRVYNEQFF; j_gene: TRBJ2-1; abundance: many; d_gene: .; v_gene: TRBV20-1
CDR3nt: TGTGCCAGCAGCCAATTATGGACAGTAAACACTGGGGGGCTGTTTTTT; CDR3aa: CASSQLWTVNTGGLFF; j_gene: TRBJ2-2; abundance: .; d_gene: .; v_gene: TRBV3-1
CDR3nt: TGTGCCACCAGCAGAGCGGCAGACGGAAACACCATATATTTT; CDR3aa: CATSRAADGNTIYF; j_gene: TRBJ1-3; abundance: .; d_gene: .; v_gene: TRBV15
CDR3nt: TGCGCCAGCAGCTTTGTCACGGGGGGTTCGCGGGAGACCCAGTACTTC; CDR3aa: CASSFVTGGSRETQYF; j_gene: TRBJ2-5; abundance: many; d_gene: TRBD2; v_gene: TRBV5-1
CDR3nt: TGTGCCAGCAGTGGGACAGCCGATACCTACGAGCAGTACTTC; CDR3aa: CASSGTADTYEQYF; j_gene: TRBJ2-7; abundance: .; d_gene: .; v_gene: TRBV2
CDR3nt: TGCGCCAGCAGCCCACGTCGCTCCGAGCCGGGGACCCAGTACTTC; CDR3aa: CASSPRRSEPGTQYF; j_gene: TRBJ2-5; abundance: medium-sized; d_gene: .; v_gene: TRBV5-1
CDR3nt: TGTGCCAGCAGTTTAAGCGGGAGGATCGGGGAGCTGTTTTTT; CDR3aa: CASSLSGRIGELFF; j_gene: TRBJ2-2; abundance: many; d_gene: TRBD2; v_gene: TRBV12-3/TRBV12-4
CDR3nt: TGCGCCAGCAGCGGGGGGGCGCCAGCTAACTATGGCTACACCTTC; CDR3aa: CASSGGAPANYGYTF; j_gene: TRBJ1-2; abundance: many; d_gene: .; v_gene: TRBV5-1
CDR3nt: TGTGCCAGCAGCTTATACAGGGTGGACGGGGAGCTGTTTTTT; CDR3aa: CASSLYRVDGELFF; j_gene: TRBJ2-2; abundance: many; d_gene: .; v_gene: TRBV7-2
CDR3nt: TGTGCCAGCAGCTTGGCGGGACAGGGGGTGAATGAGCAGTTCTTC; CDR3aa: CASSLAGQGVNEQFF; j_gene: TRBJ2-1; abundance: many; d_gene: TRBD1; v_gene: TRBV5-6
CDR3nt: TGCGCCAGCAGTGAAAGCCGTGGGGGGGGGAGACCTAACTATGGCTACACCTTC; CDR3aa: CASSESRGGGRPNYGYTF; j_gene: TRBJ1-2; abundance: .; d_gene: .; v_gene: TRBV23-1
CDR3nt: TGTGCCAGCAGTTCGACAGGGGTGGGAGATACGCAGTATTTT; CDR3aa: CASSSTGVGDTQYF; j_gene: TRBJ2-3; abundance: many; d_gene: TRBD1; v_gene: TRBV28
CDR3nt: TGTGCCAGCAGTTACTCGGGAACAGCTAATGAAAAACTGTTTTTT; CDR3aa: CASSYSGTANEKLFF; j_gene: TRBJ1-4; abundance: many; d_gene: .; v_gene: TRBV6-5
CDR3nt: TGCAGCGTTGAACGGTTGGCCGGTTACAACAATGAGCAGTTCTTC; CDR3aa: CSVERLAGYNNEQFF; j_gene: TRBJ2-1; abundance: many; d_gene: .; v_gene: TRBV29-1
CDR3nt: TGCAGTGCTAGCGGACTAGCGGGGCTGGACGAGCAGTACTTC; CDR3aa: CSASGLAGLDEQYF; j_gene: TRBJ2-7; abundance: .; d_gene: TRBD2; v_gene: TRBV20-1
CDR3nt: TGCAGTGCTGACGGGACTAGCGGGAGCATCTTC; CDR3aa: CSADGTSGSIF; j_gene: TRBJ2-1; abundance: many; d_gene: TRBD2; v_gene: TRBV20-1
CDR3nt: TGCAGCGTTGAAGGGGGGCTAGCGGGAGCTGATACGCAGTATTTT; CDR3aa: CSVEGGLAGADTQYF; j_gene: TRBJ2-3; abundance: medium-sized; d_gene: TRBD2; v_gene: TRBV29-1
CDR3nt: TGCGCCAGCAGCTTGGACGGGGATAACTATGGCTACACCTTC; CDR3aa: CASSLDGDNYGYTF; j_gene: TRBJ1-2; abundance: many; d_gene: .; v_gene: TRBV5-1